A selection of T cell receptor beta chains follows, all from one sample in a study of Tregs in tolerant kidney transplant recipients. Profiling relied on immunoSEQ multiplex PCR, and the TCRdb table lists in-frame clones only, not all of them. Altogether 110,000 or so clones are present, approximately 90% being singletons, with the ten largest covering approximately 0.59%. The sequenced sample consisted of CD4+ T cells from blood. These receptor sequences come from a human donor in good health. Each CDR3 is given with its conserved first and last residue. D genes are given only for firm matches. Size values are once, few and many counts, or a class for expanded clones, and some rows have none.

clone_size	v_call	j_call	d_call	cdr3_nt	cdr3_aa
NA	TRBV18	TRBJ2-5	TRBD1	TGTGCCAGCTCACCACCGGGACAGGCCCAAGAGACCCAGTACTTC	CASSPPGQAQETQYF
NA	TRBV21-1	TRBJ1-5	NA	TGTGCCAGCAGCTCGGGTCGGGACAGGGAAAATCAGCCCCAGCATTTT	CASSSGRDRENQPQHF
NA	TRBV7-2	TRBJ2-7	NA	TGTGCCAGCAGCTTAGAGGCCTACGAGCAGTACTTC	CASSLEAYEQYF
NA	TRBV5-1	TRBJ1-5	NA	TGCGCCAGCAGCAGAGGGTTAAGTCAGCCCCAGCATTTT	CASSRGLSQPQHF
NA	TRBV5-1	TRBJ2-7	TRBD1	TGCGCCAGCAGCTTGAGGGCAGGGGGAGACTACGAGCAGTACTTC	CASSLRAGGDYEQYF
NA	TRBV30	TRBJ1-1	NA	TGTGCCTGGAGTGTACTATTGGGGTGGGCTTTCTTT	CAWSVLLGWAFF
NA	TRBV6-5	TRBJ2-2	NA	TGTGCCAGCAGACCTGGGACGACGAACACCGGGGAGCTGTTTTTT	CASRPGTTNTGELFF
once	TRBV2	TRBJ2-7	NA	TGTGCCAGCAGGGAGGGTTGGCCTCCTGCCGAGCAGTACTTC	CASREGWPPAEQYF
few	TRBV5-1	TRBJ2-7	NA	TGCGCCAGCAGCTTGGACGTCCGATACGAGCAGTACTTC	CASSLDVRYEQYF
NA	TRBV18	TRBJ1-1	NA	TGTGCCAGCTCGTTCCTTGTCACTGAAGCTTTCTTT	CASSFLVTEAFF
NA	TRBV30	TRBJ2-5	NA	TGTGCCTGGAGTGTAGGGGGGCTAGCGGAAGAGACCCAGTACTTC	CAWSVGGLAEETQYF
NA	TRBV27	TRBJ2-1	TRBD2	TGTGCCAGCAGTTTGGGACTAGGGCCTTACAATGAGCAGTTCTTC	CASSLGLGPYNEQFF
NA	TRBV6-5	TRBJ1-1	TRBD1	TGTGCCAGCAGTTCCAGGGGGCGCCTGAACACTGAAGCTTTCTTT	CASSSRGRLNTEAFF
once	TRBV5-1	TRBJ2-7	NA	TGCGCCAGCAGCTTGGGAGGATTTACCCCCGAGCAGTACTTC	CASSLGGFTPEQYF
NA	TRBV5-1	TRBJ2-1	NA	TGCGCCAGCAGCCCCAGCAGGGGGGCATCCTACAATGAGCAGTTCTTC	CASSPSRGASYNEQFF
once	TRBV19	TRBJ2-7	TRBD2	TGTGCCACCAGGCGGGGGACTTACGAGCAGTACTTC	CATRRGTYEQYF
NA	TRBV4-1	TRBJ1-4	TRBD1	TGCGCCAGCAGCCAAAATAACAGGGGAGGTGAAAAACTGTTTTTT	CASSQNNRGGEKLFF
NA	TRBV2	TRBJ2-1	TRBD2	TGTGCCAGCAGTGAAGAGCGGGGGAGGTCCTACAATGAGCAGTTCTTC	CASSEERGRSYNEQFF
once	TRBV9	TRBJ1-3	NA	TGTGCCAGCAGCGTAGGGGGGTTCCGAAACACCATATATTTT	CASSVGGFRNTIYF
NA	TRBV11-3	TRBJ1-1	NA	TGTGCCAGCAGCCTTGGGGGGGGTGAAGCTTTCTTT	CASSLGGGEAFF
NA	TRBV11-3	TRBJ1-1	NA	TGTGCCAGCAGCTTAGGGTCCGGCAGAGGCTCTGAAGCTTTCTTT	CASSLGSGRGSEAFF
NA	TRBV5-1	TRBJ2-5	TRBD1	TGCGCCAGCAGCTCGGGGACAGCCCAAGAGACCCAGTACTTC	CASSSGTAQETQYF
once	TRBV9	TRBJ1-2	NA	TGTGCCAGCAGCGTAGAGGGGGGAGGCTACACCTTC	CASSVEGGGYTF
NA	TRBV5-4	TRBJ2-7	TRBD2	TGTGCCAGCAGCCTCTGGATGAGAGGGGGACTAGCGGGAGGCCGGGACGAGCAGTACTTC	CASSLWMRGGLAGGRDEQYF
NA	TRBV29-1	TRBJ1-2	NA	TGCAGCGACGCGGGAGGAATCGACTATGGCTACACCTTC	CSDAGGIDYGYTF
once	TRBV2	TRBJ2-1	TRBD1	TGTGCCAGCAATGACAGGGGCGAGCGGTTCTTC	CASNDRGERFF
few	TRBV5-1	TRBJ2-5	NA	TGCGCCAGCAGTCGCGTCCCAGGGACCCAAGAGACCCAGTACTTC	CASSRVPGTQETQYF